This T cell receptor beta chain derives from a study of blood T cell repertoires in COVID-19. Across the study: The study drew acute and convalescent COVID-19 samples from the United States, Italy and Spain.

Only a few counts were recorded for this clone. How the authors handled the data: Estimates of nucleated cell counts were drawn from the amplification of reference gene primers. Produced via immunoSEQ multiplex PCR; TCRdb's table is partial and in-frame only. V, J and clone size reflect that table, while D and trimming were determined from the DNA. In the table there are around 230,000 clones, more than 70% of which are singletons. V was shortened by 5 bases and J by 6 bases, with 14 bases between the two germline ends. There are 15 residues in the CDR3. Germline CDR1 reads SEHNR; CDR2 reads FQNEAQ (reference sequence).

V usage is TRBV7-9 and J usage is TRBJ1-6; D remains unclear. Input material: PBMCs or T cells enriched from blood (not recorded which). This TCR was recovered from a woman between 40 and 50 years old with acute COVID-19. As DNA, the CDR3 is TGTGCCAGCAGCCAGGCTGAGGGTGGTAATTCACCCCTCCACTTT. Its translation is CASSQAEGGNSPLHF.